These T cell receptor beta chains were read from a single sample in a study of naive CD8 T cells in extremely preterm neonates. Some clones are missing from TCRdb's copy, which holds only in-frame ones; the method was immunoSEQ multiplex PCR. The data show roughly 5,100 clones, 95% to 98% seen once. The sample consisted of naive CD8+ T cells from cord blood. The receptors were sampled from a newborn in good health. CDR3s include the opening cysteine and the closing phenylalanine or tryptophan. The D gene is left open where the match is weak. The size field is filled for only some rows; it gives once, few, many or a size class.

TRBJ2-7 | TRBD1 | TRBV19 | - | TGTGCCAGTAGTATAGGTGGGACAGGAGCCTACGAGCAGTACTTC | CASSIGGTGAYEQYF
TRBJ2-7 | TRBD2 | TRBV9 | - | TGTGCCAGCAGCGCGGGGGGGGGATCCTCCTACGAGCAGTACTTC | CASSAGGGSSYEQYF
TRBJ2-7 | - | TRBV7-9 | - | TGTGCCAGCTCGGACAGCTCCTACGAGCAGTACTTC | CASSDSSYEQYF
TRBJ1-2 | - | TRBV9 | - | TGTGCCAGCAGCCCACCCGGGACTTATGGCTACACCTTC | CASSPPGTYGYTF
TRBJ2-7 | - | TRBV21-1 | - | TGTGCCAGCAGCCAAAGGGGTCAACACCCCTACGAGCAGTACTTC | CASSQRGQHPYEQYF
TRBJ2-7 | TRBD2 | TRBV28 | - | TGTGCCAGCAGCGGGAGGGGAGGGTACGAGCAGTACTTC | CASSGRGGYEQYF
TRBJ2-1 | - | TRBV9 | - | TGTGCCAGCAGCGTAGCGAGCTCCTACAATGAGCAGTTCTTC | CASSVASSYNEQFF
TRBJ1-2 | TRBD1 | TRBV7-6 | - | TGTGCCAGCGGTCCGGACAGGGGAAAAGACTATGGCTACACCTTC | CASGPDRGKDYGYTF
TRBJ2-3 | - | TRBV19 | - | TGTGCCAGTAGTATAGGGCTGTACACAGATACGCAGTATTTT | CASSIGLYTDTQYF
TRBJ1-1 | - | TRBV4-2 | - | TGTGCCAGCAGCCAAGACACTTTTGAAGCTTTCTTT | CASSQDTFEAFF
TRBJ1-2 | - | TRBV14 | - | TGTGCCAGCAGCCAAGATTGGGGCGGTCCTACCTATGGCTACACCTTC | CASSQDWGGPTYGYTF
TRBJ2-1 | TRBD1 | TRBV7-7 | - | TGTGCTAGCAGCTCGGGACAGGAATACAATGAGCAGTTCTTC | CASSSGQEYNEQFF
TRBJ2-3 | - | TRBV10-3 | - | TGTGCCATCAGTGATCTCGCGGGGCCAAGCACAGATACGCAGTATTTT | CAISDLAGPSTDTQYF
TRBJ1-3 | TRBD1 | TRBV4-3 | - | TGCGCCAGCAGCCAAGTGGGCAGGACAGGGCAGAACACCATATATTTT | CASSQVGRTGQNTIYF
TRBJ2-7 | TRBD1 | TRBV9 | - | TGTGCCAGCAGCGCAGGGGGCTACGAGCAGTACTTC | CASSAGGYEQYF
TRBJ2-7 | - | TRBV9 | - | TGTGCCAGCAGCGCAGGACTCTTCTACGAGCAGTACTTC | CASSAGLFYEQYF
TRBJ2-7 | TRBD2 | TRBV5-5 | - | TGTGCCAGCAGCTGGACTAGCGGGAGCGAGCAGTACTTC | CASSWTSGSEQYF
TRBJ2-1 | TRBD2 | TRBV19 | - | TGTGCCAGTAGTATCTCTAGCGGGAGTTTAGATGAGCAGTTCTTC | CASSISSGSLDEQFF
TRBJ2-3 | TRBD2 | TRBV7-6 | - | TGTGCCAGCAGCTCTCTAGCGGGAAGCACAGATACGCAGTATTTT | CASSSLAGSTDTQYF
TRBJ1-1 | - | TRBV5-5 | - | TGTGCCAGCAGCCCAGAGGGCAGAGGGACTGAAGCTTTCTTT | CASSPEGRGTEAFF
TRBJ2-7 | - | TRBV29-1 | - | TGCAGCGTTGAAGTTGCAGGGATTTACGAGCAGTACTTC | CSVEVAGIYEQYF
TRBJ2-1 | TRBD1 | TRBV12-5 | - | TGTGCTAGTGGGTTGGACAGGTTCTACAATGAGCAGTTCTTC | CASGLDRFYNEQFF
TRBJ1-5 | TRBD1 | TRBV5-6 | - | TGTGCCAGCAGCCATGGACAGGGGTTACAGCCCCAGCATTTT | CASSHGQGLQPQHF
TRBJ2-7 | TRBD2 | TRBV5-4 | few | TGTGCCAGCAGCTTGGAAGCGGGAGGGTACGAGCAGTACTTC | CASSLEAGGYEQYF
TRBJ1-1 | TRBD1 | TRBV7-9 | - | TGTGCCGGAAATACAGGGGGAACTGAAGCTTTCTTT | CAGNTGGTEAFF
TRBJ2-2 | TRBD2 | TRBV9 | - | TGTGCCAGCAGCCTTACTAGCGTCGACACCGGGGAGCTGTTTTTT | CASSLTSVDTGELFF
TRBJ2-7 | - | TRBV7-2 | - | TGTGCCAGCAGCTTAACTAGCGAGCAGTACTTC | CASSLTSEQYF
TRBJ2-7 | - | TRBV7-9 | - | TGTGCCAGCAGCTTACCAGGGGATTCCCTCGAGCAGTACTTC | CASSLPGDSLEQYF